These 3 T cell receptor beta chains were sequenced from one sample in a study of radiation and T cells in renal cell carcinoma. Time point indicated: blood 2 weeks post-SBRT. Treatment defined: 15 Gy SBRT to primary tumor, nephrectomy 4 weeks later. The table came from immunoSEQ multiplex PCR; TCRdb's copy has only in-frame clones and leaves some out. The data show 150,000 or so clones, approximately 86% seen once. The sample consisted of blood, taken from a patient whose treatment included radiotherapy and nephrectomy. The receptors originated from a woman aged 45-65 years with renal cell carcinoma.

This clone is a singleton in its sample. The J gene is TRBJ2-3, the V gene TRBV6-6, with 7 bases aligning to TRBD1. This CDR3 region has 15 residues. Per the germline V gene, CDR1 is MNHNY and CDR2 is SVGAGI (reference sequence). V gave up 5 bases and J gave up 2 bases; unmatched junction bases: 7. CDR3 residues: CASSQTGRLTDTQYF. DNA of the CDR3: TGTGCCAGCAGTCAGACAGGGCGCCTCACAGATACGCAGTATTTT.

This chain links TRBV6-5 with TRBJ1-2; TRBD1 is a possible D gene (6 bases). The CDR3 runs to 13 residues. The germline V gene has CDR1 MNHEY and CDR2 SVGAGI. Trimming shortened V by 6 bases and J by 1 base, and 9 bases separated the two germline ends. This chain's CDR3 is CASSGDNNYGYTF. CDR3 in DNA: TGTGCCAGCAGCGGGGACAATAACTATGGCTACACCTTC.

V and J are TRBV9 and TRBJ1-2, with D tentatively TRBD1 (5 bases). V lost 0 bases to trimming and J lost 2 bases, with 20 bases between them. There are 18 residues in the CDR3. The germline V gene has CDR1 SGDLS and CDR2 YYNGEE. DNA of the CDR3: TGTGCCAGCAGCGTAGCTTCGTTTACTAGGGGAGCGAACTATGGCTACACCTTC. As protein: CASSVASFTRGANYGYTF.